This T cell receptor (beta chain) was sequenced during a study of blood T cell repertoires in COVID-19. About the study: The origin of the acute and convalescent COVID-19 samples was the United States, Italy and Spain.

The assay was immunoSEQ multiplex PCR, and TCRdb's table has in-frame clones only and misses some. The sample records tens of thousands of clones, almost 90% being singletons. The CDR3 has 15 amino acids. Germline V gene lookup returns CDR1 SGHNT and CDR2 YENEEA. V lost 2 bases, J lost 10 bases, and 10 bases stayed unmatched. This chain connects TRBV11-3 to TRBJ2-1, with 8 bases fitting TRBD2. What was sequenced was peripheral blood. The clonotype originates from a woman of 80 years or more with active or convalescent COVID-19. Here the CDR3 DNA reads TGTGCCAGCAGCTTACTTAGCGGGGTCAAGGGGGAGCAGTTCTTC. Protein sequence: CASSLLSGVKGEQFF.